The entry below gives a single T cell receptor beta chain sequence along with its context. Antigen unknown. Trimming left V 3 bases short and J 7 bases short, with 20 bases between. Germline V gives CDR1 SGDLS, CDR2 YYNGEE. The CDR3 is made up of 15 amino acids. This sample's time point: approximately 9-day in vitro stimulation with candidate neoantigen peptide 5. Cells were stimulated approximately nine days with each of several ELISpot-reactive neoantigens. A no-peptide control culture served as baseline for clone fold changes. Here immunoSEQ multiplex PCR was the method, and the copy in TCRdb shows in-frame clones only, minus some. Here the sample spans around 15,000 clones, under 90% being singletons. This sample was taken from a study of PD-1 blockade in mismatch repair-deficient tumors. Study-wide findings and caveats: Three of seven peptides expanded clones, giving 110 to 150 unique blood TCRs.

This sequence joins TRBV9 and TRBJ2-7; D might be TRBD1 (6 bases). The source material was cells cultured in vitro, sampled from a patient treated with pembrolizumab. The clonotype was recovered from an adult with mismatch repair-deficient cancer. DNA for the CDR3: TGTGCCAGCAGCGGGGATGGGACACCGGTGGGGGAGCAGTACTTC. This translates into CASSGDGTPVGEQYF.